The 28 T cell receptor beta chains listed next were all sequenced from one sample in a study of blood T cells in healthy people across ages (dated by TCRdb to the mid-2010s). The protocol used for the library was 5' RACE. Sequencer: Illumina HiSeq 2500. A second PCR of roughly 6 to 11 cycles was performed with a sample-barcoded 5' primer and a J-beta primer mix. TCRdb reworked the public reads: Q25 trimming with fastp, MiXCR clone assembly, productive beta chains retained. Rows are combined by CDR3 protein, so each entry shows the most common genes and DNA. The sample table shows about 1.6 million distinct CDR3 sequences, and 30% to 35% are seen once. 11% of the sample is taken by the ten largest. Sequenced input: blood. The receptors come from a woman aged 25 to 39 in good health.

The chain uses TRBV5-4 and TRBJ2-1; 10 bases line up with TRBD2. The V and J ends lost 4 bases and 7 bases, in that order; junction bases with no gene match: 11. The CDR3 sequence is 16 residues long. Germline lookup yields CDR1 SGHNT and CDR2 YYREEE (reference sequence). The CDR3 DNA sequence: TGTGCCAGCAGCGGCCAACTAGCGGGAAAAGAAAATGAGCAGTTCTTC. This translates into CASSGQLAGKENEQFF. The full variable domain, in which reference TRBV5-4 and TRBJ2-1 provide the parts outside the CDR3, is ETGVTQSPTHLIKTRGQQVTLRCSSQSGHNTVSWYQQALGQGPQFIFQYYREEENGRGNFPPRFSGLQFPNYSSELNVNALELDDSALYLCASSGQLAGKENEQFFGPGTRLTVL.

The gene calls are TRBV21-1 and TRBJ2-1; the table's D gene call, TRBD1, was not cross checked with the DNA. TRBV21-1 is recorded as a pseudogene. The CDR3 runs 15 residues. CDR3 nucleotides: TGTGCCAGCAGCAGGGGCGGGAGGTCGTACAATGAGCAGTTCTTC. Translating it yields CASSRGGRSYNEQFF.

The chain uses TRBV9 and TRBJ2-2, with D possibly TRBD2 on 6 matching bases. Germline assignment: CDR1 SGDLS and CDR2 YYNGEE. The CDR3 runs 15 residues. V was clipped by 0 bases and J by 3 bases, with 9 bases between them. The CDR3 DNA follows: TGTGCCAGCAGCGTAGGGCGGGACGACACCGGGGAGCTGTTTTTT. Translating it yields CASSVGRDDTGELFF.

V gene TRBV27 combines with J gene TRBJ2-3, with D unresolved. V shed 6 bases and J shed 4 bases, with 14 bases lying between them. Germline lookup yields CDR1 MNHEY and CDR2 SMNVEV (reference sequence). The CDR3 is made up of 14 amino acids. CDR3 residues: CASSLPIDPDTQYF. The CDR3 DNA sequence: TGTGCCAGCAGCTTACCAATCGACCCAGATACGCAGTATTTT.

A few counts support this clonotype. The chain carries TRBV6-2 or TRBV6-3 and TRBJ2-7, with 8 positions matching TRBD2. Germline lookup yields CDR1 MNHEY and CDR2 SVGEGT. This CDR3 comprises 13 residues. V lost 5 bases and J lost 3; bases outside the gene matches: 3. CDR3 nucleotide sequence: TGTGCCAGCAGTATCGGGAGGGGCTACGAGCAGTACTTC. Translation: CASSIGRGYEQYF.

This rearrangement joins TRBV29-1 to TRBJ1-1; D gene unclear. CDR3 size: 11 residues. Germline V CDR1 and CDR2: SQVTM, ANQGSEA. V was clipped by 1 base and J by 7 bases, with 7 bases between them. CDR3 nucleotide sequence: TGCAGCGTTGAAGGGGATTTTGAAGCTTTCTTT. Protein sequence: CSVEGDFEAFF.

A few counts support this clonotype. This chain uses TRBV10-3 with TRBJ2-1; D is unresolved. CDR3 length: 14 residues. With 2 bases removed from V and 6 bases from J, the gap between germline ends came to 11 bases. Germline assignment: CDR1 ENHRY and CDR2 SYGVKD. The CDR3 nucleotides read TGTGCCATCAGTGAGGGGGTTTTAGGCAATGAGCAGTTCTTC. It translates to CAISEGVLGNEQFF.

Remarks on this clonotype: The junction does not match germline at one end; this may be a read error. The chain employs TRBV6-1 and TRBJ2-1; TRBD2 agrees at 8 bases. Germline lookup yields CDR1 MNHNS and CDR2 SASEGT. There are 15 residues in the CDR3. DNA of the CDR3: TGTGCCAGCATGGAGTCACTAGCGGCCTACAATGGGCAGTTCTTC. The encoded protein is CASMESLAAYNGQFF.

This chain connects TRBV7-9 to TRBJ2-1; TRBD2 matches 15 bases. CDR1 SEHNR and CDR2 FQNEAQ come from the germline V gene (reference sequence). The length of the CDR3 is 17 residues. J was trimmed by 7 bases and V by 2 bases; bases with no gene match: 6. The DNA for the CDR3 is TGTGCCAGCAGCTTACAGCCCGGGACTAGCGGGGGGAATGAGCAGTTCTTC. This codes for CASSLQPGTSGGNEQFF.

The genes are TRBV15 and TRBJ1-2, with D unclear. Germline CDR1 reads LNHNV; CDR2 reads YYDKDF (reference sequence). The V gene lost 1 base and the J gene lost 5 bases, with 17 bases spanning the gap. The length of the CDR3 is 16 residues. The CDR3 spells CATSRGSAGALYGYTF. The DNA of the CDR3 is TGTGCCACCAGCAGAGGTTCGGCGGGCGCCTTGTATGGCTACACCTTC.

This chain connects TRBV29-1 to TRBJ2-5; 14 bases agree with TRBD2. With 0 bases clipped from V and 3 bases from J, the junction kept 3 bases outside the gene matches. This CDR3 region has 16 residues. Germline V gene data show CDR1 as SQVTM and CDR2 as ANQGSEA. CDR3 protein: CSVEDKGLAGEETQYF. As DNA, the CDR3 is TGCAGCGTTGAAGATAAGGGACTAGCGGGAGAAGAGACCCAGTACTTC.

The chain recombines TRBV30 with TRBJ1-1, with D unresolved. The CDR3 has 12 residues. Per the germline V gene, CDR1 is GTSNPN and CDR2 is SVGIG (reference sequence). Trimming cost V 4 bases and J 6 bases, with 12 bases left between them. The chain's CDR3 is CAWTGRRSEAFF. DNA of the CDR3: TGTGCCTGGACAGGAAGGAGGTCTGAAGCTTTCTTT.

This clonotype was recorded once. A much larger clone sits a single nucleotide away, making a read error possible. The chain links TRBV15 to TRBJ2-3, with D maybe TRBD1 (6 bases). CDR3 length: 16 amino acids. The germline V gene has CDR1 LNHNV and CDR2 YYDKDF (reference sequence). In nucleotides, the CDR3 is TGTGCCGCCAGCAGAGCGCGAGGGGGTAGCACAGATACGCAGTATTTT. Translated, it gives CAASRARGGSTDTQYF.

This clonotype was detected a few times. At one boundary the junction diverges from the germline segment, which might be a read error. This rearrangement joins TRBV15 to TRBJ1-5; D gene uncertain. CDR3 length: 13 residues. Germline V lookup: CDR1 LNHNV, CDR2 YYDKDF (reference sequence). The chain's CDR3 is CATSRVSNLPQHF. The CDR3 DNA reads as TGTGCCACCAGCAGAGTAAGCAATCTGCCCCAGCATTTT.

The CDR3 DNA is TGCAGTGCTAGTCCCGTTCAGTTCACAGATACGCAGTATTTT. Translating gives CSASPVQFTDTQYF. The rearrangement uses TRBV20-1 and TRBJ2-3; D is ambiguous. From germline, CDR1 is DFQATT and CDR2 SNEGSKA (reference sequence). The CDR3 has 14 amino acids. V was cut by 3 bases and J by 2 bases, with 12 bases left in between.

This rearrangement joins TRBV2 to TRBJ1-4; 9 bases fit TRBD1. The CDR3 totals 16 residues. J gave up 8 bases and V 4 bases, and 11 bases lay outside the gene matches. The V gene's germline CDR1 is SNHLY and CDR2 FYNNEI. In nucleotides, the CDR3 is TGTGCCAGCAGTGCTCATCCCGGGACAGGGAACGAAAAACTGTTTTTT. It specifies CASSAHPGTGNEKLFF.

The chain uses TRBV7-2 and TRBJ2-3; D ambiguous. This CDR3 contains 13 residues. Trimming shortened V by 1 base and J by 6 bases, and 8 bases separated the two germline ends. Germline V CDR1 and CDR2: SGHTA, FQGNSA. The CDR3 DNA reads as TGTGCCAGCAGCTTAGTCGGACGCGATACGCAGTATTTT. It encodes CASSLVGRDTQYF. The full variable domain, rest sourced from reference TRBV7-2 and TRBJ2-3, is GAGVSQSPSNKVTEKGKDVELRCDPISGHTALYWYRQSLGQGLEFLIYFQGNSAPDKSGLPSDRFSAERTGGSVSTLTIQRTQQEDSAVYLCASSLVGRDTQYFGPGTRLTVL.

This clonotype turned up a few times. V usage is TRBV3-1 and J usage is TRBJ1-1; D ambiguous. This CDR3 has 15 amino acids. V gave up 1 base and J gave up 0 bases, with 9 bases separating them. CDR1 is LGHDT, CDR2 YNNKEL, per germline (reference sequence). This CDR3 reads CASSQVVGMNTEAFF. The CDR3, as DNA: TGTGCCAGCAGCCAAGTTGTTGGGATGAACACTGAAGCTTTCTTT.

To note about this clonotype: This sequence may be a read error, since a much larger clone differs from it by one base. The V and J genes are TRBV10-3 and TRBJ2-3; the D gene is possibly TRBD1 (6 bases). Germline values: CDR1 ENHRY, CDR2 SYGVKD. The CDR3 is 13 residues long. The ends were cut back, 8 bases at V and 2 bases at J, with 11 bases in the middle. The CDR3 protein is CAIPGGHTDTQYF. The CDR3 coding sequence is TGTGCCATCCCTGGGGGCCACACAGATACGCAGTATTTT.

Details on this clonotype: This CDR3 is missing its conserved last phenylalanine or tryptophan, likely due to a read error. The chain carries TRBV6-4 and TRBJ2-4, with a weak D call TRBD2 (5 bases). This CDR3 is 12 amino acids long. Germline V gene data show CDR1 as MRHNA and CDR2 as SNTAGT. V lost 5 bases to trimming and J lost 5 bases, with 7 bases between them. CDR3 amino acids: CASSLGENIQYL. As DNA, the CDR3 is TGTGCCAGCAGTCTGGGAGAAAACATTCAGTACCTC.

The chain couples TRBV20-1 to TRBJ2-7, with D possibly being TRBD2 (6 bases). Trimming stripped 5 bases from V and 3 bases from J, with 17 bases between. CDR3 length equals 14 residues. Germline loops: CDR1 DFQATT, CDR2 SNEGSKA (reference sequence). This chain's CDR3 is CSALRSSGVYEQYF. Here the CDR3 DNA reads TGCAGTGCTTTAAGGAGTAGCGGAGTCTACGAGCAGTACTTC.

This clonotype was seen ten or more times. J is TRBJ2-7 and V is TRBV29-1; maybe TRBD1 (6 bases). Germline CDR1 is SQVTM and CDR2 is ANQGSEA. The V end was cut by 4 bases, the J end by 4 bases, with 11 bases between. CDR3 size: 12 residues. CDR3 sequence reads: CSVVLQGYEQYF. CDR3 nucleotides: TGCAGCGTTGTCCTACAGGGTTACGAGCAGTACTTC.

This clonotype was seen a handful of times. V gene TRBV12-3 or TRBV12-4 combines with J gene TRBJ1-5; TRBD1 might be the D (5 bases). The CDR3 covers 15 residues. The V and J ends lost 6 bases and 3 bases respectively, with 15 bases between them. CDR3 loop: CASSPVGGSNQPQHF. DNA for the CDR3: TGTGCCAGCAGCCCAGTTGGGGGGTCCAATCAGCCCCAGCATTTT.

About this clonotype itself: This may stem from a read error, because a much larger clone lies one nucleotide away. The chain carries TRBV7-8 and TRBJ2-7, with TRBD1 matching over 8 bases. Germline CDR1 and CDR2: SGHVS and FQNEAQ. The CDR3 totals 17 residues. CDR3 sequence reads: CANSIAPGQETAYEQYF. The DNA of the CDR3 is TGTGCCAACAGCATTGCCCCGGGACAGGAGACCGCCTACGAGCAGTACTTC.

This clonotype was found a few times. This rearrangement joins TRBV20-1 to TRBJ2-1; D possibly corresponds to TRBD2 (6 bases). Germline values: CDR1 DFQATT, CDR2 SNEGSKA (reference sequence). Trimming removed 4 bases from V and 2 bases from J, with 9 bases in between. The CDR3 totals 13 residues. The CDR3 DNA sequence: TGCAGTGCTATAGCGGCCGCCTACAATGAGCAGTTCTTC. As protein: CSAIAAAYNEQFF.

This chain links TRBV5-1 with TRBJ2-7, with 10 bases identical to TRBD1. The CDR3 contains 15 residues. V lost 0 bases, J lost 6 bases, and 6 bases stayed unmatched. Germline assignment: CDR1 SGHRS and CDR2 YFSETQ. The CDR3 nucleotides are TGCGCCAGCAGCTTGGGTAGGGACAGGGGTGGCGAGCAGTACTTC. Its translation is CASSLGRDRGGEQYF.

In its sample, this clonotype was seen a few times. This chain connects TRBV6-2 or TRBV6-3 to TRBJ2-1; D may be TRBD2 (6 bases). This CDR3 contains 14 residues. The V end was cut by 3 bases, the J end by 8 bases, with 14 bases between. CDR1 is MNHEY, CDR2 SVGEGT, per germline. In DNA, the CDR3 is TGTGCCAGCAGTTATCGGGGACTCGCACATGAGCAGTTCTTC. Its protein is CASSYRGLAHEQFF.

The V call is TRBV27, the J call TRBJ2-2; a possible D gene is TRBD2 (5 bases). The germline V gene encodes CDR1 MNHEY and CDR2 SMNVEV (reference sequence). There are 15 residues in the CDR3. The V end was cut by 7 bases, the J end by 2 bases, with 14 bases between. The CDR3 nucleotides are TGTGCCAGCACACTCCGGGGAAGCAACACCGGGGAGCTGTTTTTT. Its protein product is CASTLRGSNTGELFF.